The 14 T cell receptor beta chains given below trace back to one sample, sequenced in a study of cytomegalovirus exposure and HLA in healthy donors. Researchers ran the PCR with 60 Vbeta and 13 Jbeta primers. Assay used: immunoSEQ multiplex PCR; TCRdb lists only in-frame clones, some missing. The sample has roughly 100,000 clones; roughly four fifths are singletons. The material sequenced was PBMCs. The receptors were sampled from a woman in her forties or fifties in good health and CMV-seropositive.

V is TRBV27 and J is TRBJ2-5; 12 bases map to TRBD2. The CDR3 contains 15 residues. Germline V gives CDR1 MNHEY, CDR2 SMNVEV (reference sequence). V gave up 6 bases and J gave up 4 bases; unmatched junction bases: 6. In DNA, the CDR3 is TGTGCCAGCAGGGCTAGCGGGGGGGCAGGAGAGACCCAGTACTTC. Protein sequence: CASRASGGAGETQYF.

The chain carries TRBV7-8 and TRBJ1-5, with 10 bases that match TRBD1. From germline, CDR1 is SGHVS and CDR2 FQNEAQ. J was trimmed by 3 bases and V by 4 bases; bases with no gene match: 6. The length of the CDR3 is 16 residues. The CDR3 region has the DNA TGTGCCAGCAGCTCCGGGACAGGGGTGATCAATCAGCCCCAGCATTTT. It encodes CASSSGTGVINQPQHF.

V is TRBV28 and J is TRBJ2-7; 7 positions match TRBD2. CDR1 and CDR2 (germline): MDHEN, SYDVKM. The V gene end was trimmed by 7 bases and the J gene end by 2 bases; junction bases not matched to a gene: 8. The CDR3 covers 14 residues. The CDR3: CASTLGTIAYEQYF. CDR3 DNA: TGTGCCAGCACTTTGGGGACTATAGCCTACGAGCAGTACTTC.

This clone was detected ten times or more. CDR3 DNA sequence: TGTGCCAGCAGCCTCGACGGGTTCCATGGCTACACCTTC. Its translation is CASSLDGFHGYTF. The chain combines TRBV11-1 with TRBJ1-2; D remains unclear. Germline CDR1 SGHAT, CDR2 FQDESV (reference sequence). The V gene lost 5 bases and the J gene lost 6 bases, with 13 bases spanning the gap. CDR3 length: 13 residues. Full variable domain (remainder filled in from reference TRBV11-1 and TRBJ1-2): EAEVAQSPRYKITEKSQAVAFWCDPISGHATLYWYRQILGQGPELLVQFQDESVVDDSQLPKDRFSAERLKGVDSTLKIQPAELGDSAMYLCASSLDGFHGYTFGSGTRLTVV.

The chain links TRBV5-5 to TRBJ2-3, with D possibly TRBD2 on 6 matching bases. The CDR3 runs to 17 residues. The V gene lost 2 bases and the J gene lost 1 base, with 17 bases spanning the gap. Germline CDR1 SGHKS, CDR2 YYEKEE (reference sequence). The CDR3 region is CASSLRGWRGRTDTQYF. CDR3 nucleotide sequence: TGTGCCAGCAGCTTACGCGGCTGGAGGGGACGCACAGATACGCAGTATTTT.

The J gene is TRBJ2-7, the V gene TRBV7-2, with 9 bases fitting TRBD1. V shed 4 bases and J 0 bases; nucleotides not matched to a gene: 7. Germline V lookup: CDR1 SGHTA, CDR2 FQGNSA. The CDR3 is 16 residues long. CDR3 loop: CASSSRGTGNSYEQYF. CDR3 DNA sequence: TGTGCCAGCAGCTCTAGGGGGACAGGGAACTCCTACGAGCAGTACTTC.

The CDR3 region has the DNA TGCGCCAGCAGCCCGGAGTTGAGCTCCTACAATGAGCAGTTCTTC. It encodes CASSPELSSYNEQFF. This sequence joins TRBV5-1 and TRBJ2-1, with unresolved D. CDR1 and CDR2 from the germline V gene are SGHRS and YFSETQ. This CDR3 is 15 amino acids long. V shed 4 bases and J shed 0 bases, with 11 bases lying between them.

V is TRBV7-7 and J is TRBJ1-1, with a possible D match to TRBD1 (6 bases). Germline lookup yields CDR1 SSHAT and CDR2 FNYEAQ (reference sequence). This CDR3 comprises 13 residues. CDR3 protein: CVTGGQANTEAFF. CDR3 DNA: TGTGTCACCGGGGGGCAGGCCAACACTGAAGCTTTCTTT.

This clone was found a few times. The DNA is omitted, as the CDR3 cannot be located on it reliably, and the CDR3 follows TCRdb's listing. J is TRBJ2-7 and V is TRBV21-1; the table's TRBD1 call for D was not verified on the DNA. TRBV21-1 is flagged as a pseudogene. The CDR3 numbers 17 amino acids, ends counted. The CDR3 sequence: CASSNAFVGQGAHEQYF.

J is TRBJ2-1 and V is TRBV28, with D possibly matching TRBD2 (5 bases). Trimming pared 8 bases from V and 0 bases from J, leaving 11 bases between. The CDR3 loop spans 14 amino acids. The germline V gene has CDR1 MDHEN and CDR2 SYDVKM. The DNA for the CDR3 is TGTGCCAGCCTCGACTATAGCTCCTACAATGAGCAGTTCTTC. Encoded protein: CASLDYSSYNEQFF.

By its share, this clone is medium-sized. The CDR3 nucleotides read TGTGCCAGCAGCCCAGGGGACAGGGGCCGAAGCTCTGGAAACACCATATATTTT. This codes for CASSPGDRGRSSGNTIYF. This chain connects TRBV9 to TRBJ1-3; TRBD1 aligns across 10 bases. Germline V gives CDR1 SGDLS, CDR2 YYNGEE. CDR3 length: 18 amino acids. After removal of 4 bases from V and 0 bases from J, the junction contained 10 bases not matched to a gene.

The genes are TRBV5-1 and TRBJ1-4; 10 bases map to TRBD1. The CDR3 loop spans 14 amino acids. V was clipped by 4 bases and J by 10 bases; unmatched bases: 7. Germline V lookup: CDR1 SGHRS, CDR2 YFSETQ. The CDR3 protein is CASSPDRGLGKLFF. CDR3 bases: TGCGCCAGCAGCCCAGACAGGGGGCTCGGAAAACTGTTTTTT.

This sequence joins TRBV29-1 and TRBJ2-1; tentative D call: TRBD2 (6 bases). The CDR3 is made up of 14 amino acids. Germline V gives CDR1 SQVTM, CDR2 ANQGSEA. The germline V and J ends were trimmed by 3 bases and 0 bases, with 9 bases remaining between them. CDR3 sequence: CSVDGDFSYNEQFF. The CDR3 DNA is TGCAGCGTTGATGGGGACTTCTCCTACAATGAGCAGTTCTTC.

This clone was detected a few times. V usage is TRBV6-6 and J usage is TRBJ1-2, with no clear D. This CDR3 spans 12 amino acids. Per germline, CDR1 MNHNY and CDR2 SVGAGI (reference sequence). The germline V and J ends were trimmed by 4 bases and 7 bases, with 10 bases remaining between them. CDR3 DNA sequence: TGTGCCAGCAGTTGGGAGAAGGCTGGCTACACCTTC. Amino acid sequence: CASSWEKAGYTF.